This T cell receptor (beta chain) stems from a study of T cells in Graves' hyperthyroidism and ophthalmopathy. Overall study results and limits: The majority of expanded thyroid clonotypes above 0.001 also appeared in blood. Model-based prediction identified ophthalmopathy a median around 6.5 months prior to its onset.

The CDR3 loop spans 12 amino acids. Germline V gene data show CDR1 as SQVTM and CDR2 as ANQGSEA. Trimming stripped 7 bases from V and 5 bases from J, with 14 bases between. Concerning this clonotype itself: Antigen specificity is unknown.

Clinical symptoms, serum thyroxine, TRAb, thyroid ultrasound and orbital computed tomography established diagnosis. The CDR3 regions of TCR beta were amplified from RNA transcripts. HTBI primers were the set used in a first-round RT-PCR of the TCR CDR3. TCRdb processed the multiplex PCR reads anew with MiXCR; each CDR3 protein has one entry. This sample has about 840,000 distinct CDR3 sequences, with 38% found just once. J is TRBJ2-5 and V is TRBV29-1, with a tentative D call TRBD1 (6 bases). Input material: blood. The origin of this receptor is a man younger than 30 with Graves' hyperthyroidism. CDR3 bases: TGCAGCGGGTCACAGGGTGGGGAGACCCAGTACTTC. Protein: CSGSQGGETQYF.